This T cell receptor (beta chain) is drawn from a study of technical replicates of blood from a handful of donors. The repertoire was sequenced with immunoSEQ multiplex PCR; TCRdb's copy has only in-frame clones and lacks some. The sample carries around 80,000 clones, 98% recorded once. Material for sequencing was T cells isolated from PBMCs. The TCR was taken from a human donor in good health.

This CDR3 is CASRFGRLANTGELFF. In DNA, the CDR3 is TGCGCCAGCAGATTCGGTAGACTAGCGAACACCGGGGAGCTGTTTTTT. The rearrangement uses TRBV4-1 and TRBJ2-2; perhaps TRBD2 as D (6 bases). The germline V and J ends were trimmed by 6 bases and 0 bases, with 14 bases remaining between them. Per germline, CDR1 MGHRA and CDR2 YSYEKL. The CDR3 is 16 residues long.